This is a list of T cell receptor beta chains from one sample in a study of CD8+CD57+ T cells in acquired aplastic anemia. TCRdb ran MiXCR on the reads and lists one entry per CDR3 protein. Counted here are over 150,000 distinct CDR3 sequences, around 50% occurring once; the ten biggest clones make up roughly 13%. The sample was sorted CD4+, CD8+, or CD8+CD57+ T cells (not recorded which) from PBMCs. These receptors all stem from a human donor with aplastic anemia. Each CDR3 is given with its conserved first and last residue. Fields, in order: V gene, D gene, J gene, clone size, CDR3 DNA, CDR3 protein. A D gene is named only where the DNA matches it firmly. Clone size is not always given. Where it is, it says once, few, many or a class for expanded clones.

TRBV7-3	-	TRBJ2-7	many	TGTGCCAGCAGCTTAGGGCAAGGGGGATTTGACGAGCAGTACTTC	CASSLGQGGFDEQYF
TRBV19	-	TRBJ1-1	few	TGTGCCAGTAGTATTTACAGTGGCACTGAAGCTTTCTTT	CASSIYSGTEAFF
TRBV6-1	-	TRBJ1-3	many	TGTGCCAGCAGGCGAGGACAGCACTCTGGAAACACCATATATTTT	CASRRGQHSGNTIYF
TRBV2	-	TRBJ2-1	-	TGTGCCAGCAGACCGCGAGGGGCGTCCTACAATGAGCAGTTCTTC	CASRPRGASYNEQFF
TRBV2	-	TRBJ1-1	-	TGTGCCAGCAGTGTACATTCTCAGGGCGAAGCTTTCTTT	CASSVHSQGEAFF
TRBV6-1	-	TRBJ1-6	many	TGTGCCAGCAGTGAACCGGAGCCTAATTCACCCCTCCACTTT	CASSEPEPNSPLHF
TRBV10-3	-	TRBJ2-3	-	TGTGCCATCAGTGGCTCTACCACGGGAGATACGCAGTATTTT	CAISGSTTGDTQYF
TRBV7-2	TRBD2	TRBJ2-3	many	TGTGCCAGCAGCTTACTAAGCGGGGGGGAAGATACGCAGTATTTT	CASSLLSGGEDTQYF
TRBV7-3	TRBD2	TRBJ2-1	-	TGTGCCAGCAGCTTAATAGCGGGAGGGCCTACAATAGAGCAGTTCTTC	CASSLIAGGPTIEQFF
TRBV20-1	-	TRBJ1-5	-	TGCAGTGCTAGGAGGGGGAGGGCCAATCAGCCCCAGCATTTT	CSARRGRANQPQHF
TRBV15	TRBD1	TRBJ1-2	-	TGTGCCACCAGCAAGGGGACAGGGGGCCCCTATGGCTACACCTTC	CATSKGTGGPYGYTF
TRBV14	-	TRBJ2-3	-	TGTGCCAGCAGCCCAACGGATCACCTAAGGAGCGGTACAGATACGCAGTATTTT	CASSPTDHLRSGTDTQYF
TRBV10-3	-	TRBJ2-1	-	TGTGCCATCAGCGCCGATAGGGAGACGGGCGAGCAGTTCTTC	CAISADRETGEQFF
TRBV5-6	-	TRBJ2-7	many	TGTGCCAGCAGCTTTTTCAGAAACGAGCAGTACTTC	CASSFFRNEQYF
TRBV20-1	TRBD1	TRBJ2-7	-	TGCAGTGCTGCTGGACCGGGACAGGGGGGCGAGCAGTACTTC	CSAAGPGQGGEQYF
TRBV20-1	TRBD2	TRBJ2-5	many	TGCAGTGCTAGGGTAGCGGGGGGCACAGAGACCCAGTACTTC	CSARVAGGTETQYF
TRBV10-3	TRBD2	TRBJ2-3	-	TGTGCCACCTCATTAGGCGGGAGGAGCTCAGATACGCAGTATTTT	CATSLGGRSSDTQYF
TRBV20-1	-	TRBJ2-3	-	TGCAGTGTGGCCCGACTGTTCCGGGGTGGCACAGATACGCAGTATTTT	CSVARLFRGGTDTQYF
TRBV20-1	TRBD2	TRBJ2-2	many	TGCAGTGCTCGACTTAGCGGGGGCCACACCGGGGAGCTGTTTTTT	CSARLSGGHTGELFF
TRBV5-8	-	TRBJ2-7	-	TGTGCCAGCAGCTTCGGACCCTACTCCTACGAGCAGTACTTC	CASSFGPYSYEQYF
TRBV7-3	-	TRBJ1-6	-	TGTGCCAGCGGCGGGAATTCACCCCTCCACTTT	CASGGNSPLHF
TRBV2	-	TRBJ2-5	many	TGTGCCAGCAGAACCGGACGGGCTAGCTCTCAAGAGACCCAGTACTTC	CASRTGRASSQETQYF
TRBV2	-	TRBJ1-4	few	TGTGCCAGCAGTGAAACGCGTACTAATGAAAAACTGTTTTTT	CASSETRTNEKLFF
TRBV19	TRBD1	TRBJ2-7	-	TGTGCCAGTAGTAGCACCGGGACAGCTTACGAGCAGTACTTC	CASSSTGTAYEQYF
TRBV5-8	TRBD2	TRBJ2-3	-	TGTGCCAGCAGCCGTAGCGGGGGCACAGATACGCAGTATTTT	CASSRSGGTDTQYF
TRBV19	-	TRBJ1-5	many	TGTGCCAGTAGAACAGGGTTCTTGGATCAGCCCCAGCATTTT	CASRTGFLDQPQHF
TRBV7-8	-	TRBJ1-2	-	TGTGCCAGCAGCTCACGGACAGCTTATGGCTACACCTTC	CASSSRTAYGYTF
TRBV5-6	-	TRBJ1-6	medium-sized	TGTGCCAGCAGCTTGCCTAATTCACCCCTCCACTTT	CASSLPNSPLHF
TRBV15	-	TRBJ2-5	many	TGTGCCACCAGCAGACGCAACAGGAGCCTAAAAGAGACCCAGTACTTC	CATSRRNRSLKETQYF
TRBV7-8	-	TRBJ2-3	few	TGTGCCAGCAGCTTCAAGTCCCTAGATACGCAGTATTTT	CASSFKSLDTQYF
TRBV10-1	-	TRBJ2-1	-	TGCGCCAGCAGTGAGGGAACTGAGCAGTTCTTC	CASSEGTEQFF
TRBV29-1	-	TRBJ1-2	-	TGCAGCGTTGCCAATTTGCAGGTCGGCTATGGCTACACCTTC	CSVANLQVGYGYTF
TRBV10-3	TRBD1	TRBJ2-2	-	TGTGCCATCAGTGTTGACAGGGGCGGTGGAACCGGGGAGCTGTTTTTT	CAISVDRGGGTGELFF
TRBV3-1	TRBD1	TRBJ2-7	-	TGTGCCAGCAGCCAAACAGGGGGTCAAGCCTACGAGCAGTACTTC	CASSQTGGQAYEQYF
TRBV15	TRBD2	TRBJ2-3	many	TGTGCCACCAGCAGAGAAACGGGACTAGCGGGGGTCACAGATACGCAGTATTTT	CATSRETGLAGVTDTQYF
TRBV5-1	TRBD1	TRBJ1-6	-	TGCGCCAGCAGAGCACAGGGGATGAATTCACCCCTCCACTTT	CASRAQGMNSPLHF
TRBV15	-	TRBJ2-3	-	TGTGCCACCAGTGGCCCGGGACTTCCAGATACGCAGTATTTT	CATSGPGLPDTQYF
TRBV6-1	TRBD2	TRBJ2-5	many	TGTGCCAGCAGTCCTGGACTAGCCGAGTACTTC	CASSPGLAEYF
TRBV29-1	-	TRBJ1-5	few	TGCAGCGTTGAAGATGAGGGTGGACAGCCCCAGCATTTT	CSVEDEGGQPQHF
TRBV10-3	-	TRBJ2-3	many	TGTGCCATCAGTGAGTCGAGGGGCGGGGGCACAGATACGCAGTATTTT	CAISESRGGGTDTQYF
TRBV6-6	-	TRBJ1-1	many	TGTGCCAGCAGTAGGGTCCTTGCCACTGAAGCTTTCTTT	CASSRVLATEAFF
TRBV20-1	TRBD2	TRBJ2-5	-	TGCAGTGCTAGAGAACTAGCGGAAGAGACCCAGTACTTC	CSARELAEETQYF
TRBV7-2	-	TRBJ2-3	many	TGTGCCAGCACCGGGTTCACAGATACGCAGTATTTT	CASTGFTDTQYF
TRBV5-1	-	TRBJ1-4	many	TGCGCCAGCAGCTTGGCCGGGGGGGAAATGAGGAAACTGTTTTTT	CASSLAGGEMRKLFF
TRBV19	-	TRBJ2-7	once	TGTGCCAGTAGTTCTGTCTACGAGCAGTACTTC	CASSSVYEQYF
TRBV20-1	TRBD1	TRBJ1-5	-	TGCAGTGCTAGAGTGGCAGGGGGCGTCAAAAAACAGCCCCAGCATTTT	CSARVAGGVKKQPQHF
TRBV7-9	TRBD2	TRBJ2-1	many	TGTGCCAGCAGCTCTGCCCTAGCGGGTGGGATCAAAGAGCAGTTCTTC	CASSSALAGGIKEQFF
TRBV7-9	-	TRBJ2-7	once	TGTGCCAGCAGTTTCGGCCGGACAAAGTACGAGCAGTACTTC	CASSFGRTKYEQYF
TRBV4-1	TRBD1	TRBJ2-3	-	TGCGCCAGCAGCCAAGATGGTTTGGTTCAGGACAGGGAAGATACGCAGTATTTT	CASSQDGLVQDREDTQYF
TRBV2	TRBD2	TRBJ2-7	many	TGTGCCAGCCGTCTGGGGGGGTCGTCCTACGAGCAGTACTTC	CASRLGGSSYEQYF
TRBV12-3/TRBV12-4	-	TRBJ1-2	-	TGTGCCAGCTCACCGGAGGCCCACGGGGACTATGGCTACACCTTC	CASSPEAHGDYGYTF
TRBV12-3/TRBV12-4	TRBD2	TRBJ2-1	many	TGTGCCAGCAGCCAACTAGCGGGGGGAGATAATGAGCAGTTCTTC	CASSQLAGGDNEQFF
TRBV11-2	TRBD1	TRBJ2-3	-	TGTGCCAGCAGCTTAAACGGACAGGCAACAGATACGCAGTATTTT	CASSLNGQATDTQYF
TRBV6-1	-	TRBJ2-3	-	TGTGCCAGCAGTGGACGGTGGGGCACAGATACGCAGTATTTT	CASSGRWGTDTQYF